A single sample gave rise to the 3 T cell receptor beta chains below, sequenced in a study of cytomegalovirus exposure and HLA in healthy donors. The PCR ran on 60 Vbeta and 13 Jbeta primers. Here immunoSEQ multiplex PCR was the method, and the copy in TCRdb shows in-frame clones only, minus some. The sample lists 180,000 or so clones; about 79% were seen once. The sample consisted of PBMCs. The receptors shown here come from a woman aged 45-65 years in good health and CMV-seronegative.

This clone has more than one count but fewer than ten. The rearrangement uses TRBV6-1 and TRBJ1-2, with 9 bases fitting TRBD1. This CDR3 comprises 15 residues. CDR1 is MNHNS, CDR2 SASEGT, per germline. Trimming at V came to 2 bases and at J to 2 bases, leaving 3 bases not matched to a gene. The CDR3 loop reads CASSEPGTGNYGYTF. The CDR3, as DNA: TGTGCCAGCAGTGAACCCGGGACAGGGAACTATGGCTACACCTTC.

In regard to this clone: Germline and junction disagree at one end, which may indicate a read error. The genes are TRBV7-2 and TRBJ1-2; TRBD1 agrees at 7 bases. CDR3 size: 13 residues. CDR1 and CDR2 from the germline V gene are SGHTA and FQGNSA. As DNA, the CDR3 is TGTGCCAGCAGCTCGGGACAGAACTATGGCTGCACCTTC. This codes for CASSSGQNYGCTF.

The chain combines TRBV7-6 with TRBJ1-1, with a tentative D call TRBD1 (5 bases). CDR1 and CDR2 from the germline V gene are SGHVS and FNYEAQ. This CDR3 has 14 residues. The germline V and J ends were trimmed by 5 bases and 10 bases, with 20 bases remaining between them. The chain's CDR3 is CASSHPDTGGAAFF. CDR3 bases: TGTGCCAGCAGCCACCCGGACACTGGAGGGGCAGCTTTCTTT.